The 5 T cell receptor beta chains presented below share a single source sample, sequenced in a study of T cells after yellow fever vaccination. TCRdb independently ran MiXCR on the 5' RACE reads; one entry per CDR3 protein. The table lists 200,000 to 250,000 distinct CDR3 sequences, 6.9% of them singletons. Specimen: CD4+ T cells sorted from PBMCs, collected 15 days after the yellow fever booster vaccination. The receptors here all came from a young man who received the YFV17D yellow fever vaccine.

The V call is TRBV6-5, the J call TRBJ2-3; D is uncertain. Germline CDR1 is MNHEY and CDR2 is SVGAGI. The CDR3 is 15 amino acids. V was shortened by 0 bases and J by 2 bases, with 9 bases between the two germline ends. The CDR3 nucleotides read TGTGCCAGCAGTTACTCTATAAATCCCACAGATACGCAGTATTTT. This codes for CASSYSINPTDTQYF.

This clonotype was recorded a few times. V usage is TRBV11-3 and J usage is TRBJ2-5; TRBD1 might be the D (6 bases). This CDR3 region has 13 residues. CDR1 SGHNT and CDR2 YENEEA come from the germline V gene. Trimming cost V 5 bases and J 5 bases, with 12 bases left between them. The CDR3 is CASSVDRMETQYF. DNA of the CDR3: TGTGCCAGCAGCGTTGACAGGATGGAGACCCAGTACTTC. Complete variable domain (other parts from reference TRBV11-3 and TRBJ2-5): EAGVVQSPRYKIIEKKQPVAFWCNPISGHNTLYWYLQNLGQGPELLIRYENEEAVDDSQLPKDRFSAERLKGVDSTLKIQPAELGDSAVYLCASSVDRMETQYFGPGTRLLVL.

The table lists this clonotype with a few counts. The genes are TRBV6-2 or TRBV6-3 and TRBJ2-2; maybe TRBD1 (5 bases). The V gene's germline CDR1 is MNHEY and CDR2 SVGEGT. The CDR3 contains 16 residues. V lost 7 bases and J 2 bases, leaving 17 bases between the germline ends. The CDR3 DNA follows: TGTGCCAGCATCCCAGACAGATCCCTTAACACCGGGGAGCTGTTTTTT. It encodes CASIPDRSLNTGELFF.

The chain joins TRBV20-1 to TRBJ2-3, with 12 bases matching TRBD2. V trimming: 2 bases; J trimming: 2 bases; junction bases outside the gene matches: 5. This CDR3 is built from 16 residues. Germline V gene sequence: CDR1 DFQATT, CDR2 SNEGSKA (reference sequence). The chain's CDR3 is CSARRTSGRTTDTQYF. The CDR3 DNA is TGCAGTGCTAGAAGAACTAGCGGGAGGACCACAGATACGCAGTATTTT.

In its sample, this clonotype was seen a few times. The CDR3 protein is CASSTPFRRETQYF. The CDR3 region has the DNA TGTGCCAGCAGCACCCCTTTTCGGAGGGAGACCCAGTACTTC. J is TRBJ2-5 and V is TRBV28; a possible D gene is TRBD2 (5 bases). Trimming took off 6 bases at V and 5 bases at J, with 16 bases between the two ends. Looked up from germline, CDR1 is MDHEN and CDR2 is SYDVKM. CDR3 size: 14 residues.